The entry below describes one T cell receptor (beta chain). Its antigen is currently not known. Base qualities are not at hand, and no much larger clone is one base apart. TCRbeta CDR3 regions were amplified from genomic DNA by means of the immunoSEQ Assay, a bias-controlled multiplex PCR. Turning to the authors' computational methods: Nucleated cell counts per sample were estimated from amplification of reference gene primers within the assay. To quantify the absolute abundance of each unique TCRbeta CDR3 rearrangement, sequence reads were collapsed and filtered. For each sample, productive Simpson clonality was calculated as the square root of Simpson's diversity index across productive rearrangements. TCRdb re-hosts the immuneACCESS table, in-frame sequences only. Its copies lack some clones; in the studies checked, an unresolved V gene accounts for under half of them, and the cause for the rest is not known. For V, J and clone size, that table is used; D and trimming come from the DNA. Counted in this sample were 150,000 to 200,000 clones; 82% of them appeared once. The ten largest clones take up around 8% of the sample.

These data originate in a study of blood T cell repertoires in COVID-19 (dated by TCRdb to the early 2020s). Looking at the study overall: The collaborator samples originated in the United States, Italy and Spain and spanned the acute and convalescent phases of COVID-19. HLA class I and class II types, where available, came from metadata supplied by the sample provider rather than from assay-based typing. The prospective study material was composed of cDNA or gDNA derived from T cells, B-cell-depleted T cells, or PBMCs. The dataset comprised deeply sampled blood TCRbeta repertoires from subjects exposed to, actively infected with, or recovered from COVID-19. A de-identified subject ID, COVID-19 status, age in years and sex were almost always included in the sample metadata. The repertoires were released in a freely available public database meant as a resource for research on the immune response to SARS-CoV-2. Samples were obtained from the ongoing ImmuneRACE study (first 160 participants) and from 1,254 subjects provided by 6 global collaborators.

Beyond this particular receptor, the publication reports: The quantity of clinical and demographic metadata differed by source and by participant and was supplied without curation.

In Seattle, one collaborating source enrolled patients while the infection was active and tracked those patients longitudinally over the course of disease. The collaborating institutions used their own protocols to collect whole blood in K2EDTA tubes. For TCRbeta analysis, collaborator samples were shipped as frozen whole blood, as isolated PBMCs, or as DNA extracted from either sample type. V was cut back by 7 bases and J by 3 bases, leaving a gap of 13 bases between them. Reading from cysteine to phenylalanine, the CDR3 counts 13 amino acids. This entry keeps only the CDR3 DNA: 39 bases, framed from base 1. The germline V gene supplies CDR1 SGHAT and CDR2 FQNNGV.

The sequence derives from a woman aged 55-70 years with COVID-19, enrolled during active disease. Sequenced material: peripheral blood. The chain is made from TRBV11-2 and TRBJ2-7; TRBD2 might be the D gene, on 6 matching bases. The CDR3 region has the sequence CASKGTGFYEQYF. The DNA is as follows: TGTGCCAGCAAGGGGACTGGCTTCTACGAGCAGTACTTC.